Listed below are T cell receptor beta chains from one sample, sequenced in a study of CD8 T cells in Susac syndrome. Each CDR3 protein is one row after TCRdb ran MiXCR on the immunoSEQ multiplex PCR reads. The sample has 230,000 or so distinct CDR3 sequences, 95% seen once. The sequenced sample consisted of CD4+ T cells from PBMCs. The receptor set was obtained from a human donor with multiple sclerosis. Each CDR3 is given with its conserved first and last residue. D genes are given only for firm matches. Expanded clones are given a class, and other clones once, few, many or no size at all.

J gene: TRBJ1-1
clone size: NA
V gene: TRBV4-1
D gene: NA
CDR3 DNA: TGCGCCAGCAGCCAAGATGCCACACCTTTTGAAGCTTTCTTT
CDR3 protein: CASSQDATPFEAFF

J gene: TRBJ2-5
clone size: NA
V gene: TRBV20-1
D gene: NA
CDR3 DNA: TGCAGTGCCGAGAAGCAACAGGGCCAAGAGACCCAGTACTTC
CDR3 protein: CSAEKQQGQETQYF

J gene: TRBJ1-2
clone size: NA
V gene: TRBV15
D gene: NA
CDR3 DNA: TGTGCCACCAGCAGAGGCGGGGTACCGACCGCTGGCTACACCTTC
CDR3 protein: CATSRGGVPTAGYTF

J gene: TRBJ2-3
clone size: NA
V gene: TRBV29-1
D gene: NA
CDR3 DNA: TGCAGCGTTGACCAGGGACCCGTGCAGTATTTT
CDR3 protein: CSVDQGPVQYF

J gene: TRBJ2-3
clone size: NA
V gene: TRBV4-1
D gene: TRBD2
CDR3 DNA: TGCGCCAGCAGCCAAGAAGAGCGGGGGTCGTTCGAGGGTACGCAGTATTTT
CDR3 protein: CASSQEERGSFEGTQYF

J gene: TRBJ2-1
clone size: NA
V gene: TRBV20-1
D gene: NA
CDR3 DNA: TGCAGTGCTAGTTGGAGGGGGGCCTCCTACAATGAGCAGTTCTTC
CDR3 protein: CSASWRGASYNEQFF

J gene: TRBJ1-3
clone size: NA
V gene: TRBV2
D gene: NA
CDR3 DNA: TGTGCCAGCAATCAGGGTATCGTAAACACCATATATTTT
CDR3 protein: CASNQGIVNTIYF

J gene: TRBJ2-5
clone size: NA
V gene: TRBV5-1
D gene: NA
CDR3 DNA: TGCGCCAGCAGCTTCGACCTCAGGGTCCGAGAGACCCAGTACTTC
CDR3 protein: CASSFDLRVRETQYF

J gene: TRBJ1-1
clone size: once
V gene: TRBV20-1
D gene: NA
CDR3 DNA: TGCAGTGCTCGGCAGGGAAATACGAACACTGAAGCTTTCTTT
CDR3 protein: CSARQGNTNTEAFF

J gene: TRBJ2-7
clone size: NA
V gene: TRBV28
D gene: NA
CDR3 DNA: TGTGCCAGCAGTTTAGGACGACTGGGTCCCGAGCAGTACTTC
CDR3 protein: CASSLGRLGPEQYF

J gene: TRBJ1-1
clone size: NA
V gene: TRBV20-1
D gene: NA
CDR3 DNA: TGCAGTGCGCCCCTGGGGTTCGTTAACACTGAAGCTTTCTTT
CDR3 protein: CSAPLGFVNTEAFF

J gene: TRBJ1-1
clone size: NA
V gene: TRBV29-1
D gene: NA
CDR3 DNA: TGCAGCGGGGGAGGCAGGGCAGCTGAAGCTTTCTTT
CDR3 protein: CSGGGRAAEAFF

J gene: TRBJ2-7
clone size: NA
V gene: TRBV7-2
D gene: TRBD2
CDR3 DNA: TGTGCCAGCAGCCGAAGGACTAGCGGGGGGGTCAGCGAGCAGTACTTC
CDR3 protein: CASSRRTSGGVSEQYF

J gene: TRBJ2-7
clone size: NA
V gene: TRBV20-1
D gene: NA
CDR3 DNA: TGCAGTGCTTATTACTACGGGGAGCAGTACTTC
CDR3 protein: CSAYYYGEQYF

J gene: TRBJ1-5
clone size: NA
V gene: TRBV2
D gene: NA
CDR3 DNA: TGTGCCAGCAGTGTTGGAGACACGCGAAATCAGCCCCAGCATTTT
CDR3 protein: CASSVGDTRNQPQHF

J gene: TRBJ2-5
clone size: once
V gene: TRBV29-1
D gene: TRBD1
CDR3 DNA: TGCAGCACGGGACAGGGGCAGGGGGAGACCCAGTACTTC
CDR3 protein: CSTGQGQGETQYF

J gene: TRBJ2-3
clone size: once
V gene: TRBV25-1
D gene: NA
CDR3 DNA: TGTGCCAGCAGTGAATTTAGGTCAGCGCGAGATACGCAGTATTTT
CDR3 protein: CASSEFRSARDTQYF

J gene: TRBJ1-5
clone size: NA
V gene: TRBV3-1
D gene: NA
CDR3 DNA: TGTGCCAGCAGCCAATCAGGGCAGCCCCAGCATTTT
CDR3 protein: CASSQSGQPQHF

J gene: TRBJ2-5
clone size: NA
V gene: TRBV9
D gene: NA
CDR3 DNA: TGTGCCAGCAGCGTAGCTACCGGCAGGGTGGAGACCCAGTACTTC
CDR3 protein: CASSVATGRVETQYF

J gene: TRBJ2-2
clone size: NA
V gene: TRBV6-1
D gene: TRBD2
CDR3 DNA: TGTGCCAGCAGTGAAGTCTCGGGGGGGTTAAACACCGGGGAGCTGTTTTTT
CDR3 protein: CASSEVSGGLNTGELFF

J gene: TRBJ1-2
clone size: NA
V gene: TRBV27
D gene: NA
CDR3 DNA: TGTGCCAGCAGTTTTAAAGGAACTGCTTTGGGCTACACCTTC
CDR3 protein: CASSFKGTALGYTF

J gene: TRBJ2-1
clone size: NA
V gene: TRBV18
D gene: TRBD2
CDR3 DNA: TGTGCCAGCTCACCCATGGCGGGGGGATACAATGAGCAGTTCTTC
CDR3 protein: CASSPMAGGYNEQFF

J gene: TRBJ1-2
clone size: once
V gene: TRBV5-1
D gene: TRBD1
CDR3 DNA: TGCGCCAGCAGCCCACGGGACAGGGGTGCTAACTATGGCTACACCTTC
CDR3 protein: CASSPRDRGANYGYTF

J gene: TRBJ2-3
clone size: NA
V gene: TRBV5-6
D gene: NA
CDR3 DNA: TGTGCCAGCAGCTTGGCGTGGAGGGCTAGCACAGATACGCAGTATTTT
CDR3 protein: CASSLAWRASTDTQYF

J gene: TRBJ2-7
clone size: NA
V gene: TRBV27
D gene: NA
CDR3 DNA: TGTGCCAGCAGTTTATCCGCGGGCATCGACGAGCAGTACTTC
CDR3 protein: CASSLSAGIDEQYF

J gene: TRBJ1-3
clone size: NA
V gene: TRBV30
D gene: NA
CDR3 DNA: TGTGCCTGGAGACCGGGAGCCCGCTCTGGAAACACCATATATTTT
CDR3 protein: CAWRPGARSGNTIYF

J gene: TRBJ2-2
clone size: NA
V gene: TRBV6-1
D gene: NA
CDR3 DNA: TGTGCCAGCAGAATACGGACCGGTGGAGCCGGGGAGCTGTTTTTT
CDR3 protein: CASRIRTGGAGELFF

J gene: TRBJ1-5
clone size: NA
V gene: TRBV5-7
D gene: NA
CDR3 DNA: TGTGCCAGCAGCCCTAGCAATCAGCCCCAGCATTTT
CDR3 protein: CASSPSNQPQHF

J gene: TRBJ2-6
clone size: NA
V gene: TRBV20-1
D gene: NA
CDR3 DNA: TGCAGTGCTAGAGAGGTCGAGCGGCTCTCTGGGGCCAACGTCCTGACTTTC
CDR3 protein: CSAREVERLSGANVLTF